A single sample is the source of the 21 T cell receptor beta chains below, sequenced in a study of cytomegalovirus exposure and HLA in healthy donors. The PCR ran on 60 Vbeta and 13 Jbeta primers. Measured with immunoSEQ multiplex PCR; TCRdb has only the in-frame clones, and not every one. Among 120,000 to 150,000 clones listed, 61% were seen once. Sequenced input: PBMCs. These receptors were obtained from a male donor in good health and CMV-seronegative.

The chain employs TRBV6-6 and TRBJ1-5; D is uncertain. The ends were cut back, 8 bases at V and 0 bases at J, with 11 bases in the middle. CDR3 size: 14 residues. The germline CDR1 and CDR2 sequences are MNHNY and SVGAGI (reference sequence). As DNA, the CDR3 is TGTGCCAGCTACGCGGATCATAGCAATCAGCCCCAGCATTTT. Its protein is CASYADHSNQPQHF.

The chain is built from TRBV6-6 and TRBJ2-5, with 7 bases identical to TRBD1. Germline lookup yields CDR1 MNHNY and CDR2 SVGAGI (reference sequence). Losses at the gene ends were 6 bases for V and 4 bases for J; bases not matched to a gene: 8. The CDR3 has 14 amino acids. In nucleotides, the CDR3 is TGTGCCAGCAGGGATCAAACAGGGGCAGAGACCCAGTACTTC. Its protein product is CASRDQTGAETQYF.

This clone was observed a handful of times. The chain couples TRBV4-3 to TRBJ2-3, with 9 bases aligning to TRBD2. The CDR3 contains 17 residues. V was pared by 0 bases and J by 4 bases, with 8 bases of the junction left unmatched. CDR1 is LGHNA, CDR2 YSLEER, per germline. This CDR3 reads CASSQDERGDRADTQYF. CDR3 DNA sequence: TGCGCCAGCAGCCAAGATGAGCGGGGGGATCGCGCAGATACGCAGTATTTT.

This clone came up once. The CDR3 DNA is TGCAGTGCCTCTATCGCCTACGAGCAGTACTTC. It translates to CSASIAYEQYF. This sequence joins TRBV20-1 and TRBJ2-5; no reliable D call. TRBJ2-7 explains the end of the DNA better; the J call may be wrong. Germline V gene data show CDR1 as DFQATT and CDR2 as SNEGSKA (reference sequence). The CDR3 is 11 residues long.

V and J are TRBV2 and TRBJ1-5; the D gene is possibly TRBD1 (5 bases). Germline V gene data show CDR1 as SNHLY and CDR2 as FYNNEI. This CDR3 comprises 15 residues. V was clipped by 6 bases and J by 6 bases, with 18 bases between them. CDR3 sequence reads: CASRYISGGGQPQHF. The CDR3 DNA follows: TGTGCCAGCAGGTATATTAGCGGGGGTGGTCAGCCCCAGCATTTT.

The chain combines TRBV6-5 with TRBJ1-3; the match to TRBD1 covers 7 bases. The CDR3 covers 13 residues. The germline V gene has CDR1 MNHEY and CDR2 SVGAGI. The V gene end was trimmed by 8 bases and the J gene end by 6 bases; junction bases not matched to a gene: 7. The CDR3 DNA sequence: TGTGCCAGCGCCCAGGGGGTGTCAAACACCATATATTTT. Its protein product is CASAQGVSNTIYF.

The rearrangement links TRBV13 to TRBJ2-2; 9 bases line up with TRBD1. CDR3 length: 16 residues. From germline, CDR1 is PRHDT and CDR2 FYEKMQ (reference sequence). V lost 6 bases, J lost 1 base, and 6 bases stayed unmatched. The CDR3 coding sequence is TGTGCCAGCAGAGGTCCGGGACAGGGGAACACCGGGGAGCTGTTTTTT. Translation: CASRGPGQGNTGELFF.

This clone has just a few counts. V gene TRBV2 combines with J gene TRBJ1-6, with D perhaps matching TRBD1 (5 bases). The length of the CDR3 is 14 residues. V lost 10 bases and J lost 9, with 19 bases in between. CDR1 is SNHLY, CDR2 FYNNEI, per germline. The chain's CDR3 is CANRPAGLGSPLHF. For the CDR3, the DNA is TGTGCCAACCGACCTGCGGGACTCGGTTCACCCCTCCACTTT.

The V call is TRBV5-1, the J call TRBJ2-5, with D maybe TRBD2 (6 bases). This CDR3 contains 14 residues. V lost 4 bases and J 5 bases, leaving 15 bases between the germline ends. CDR1 and CDR2 from the germline V gene are SGHRS and YFSETQ. CDR3 sequence reads: CASSPLGGWETQYF. The CDR3 coding sequence is TGCGCCAGCAGCCCCTTAGGAGGGTGGGAGACCCAGTACTTC.

The chain joins TRBV10-1 to TRBJ1-1; 7 bases are a match to TRBD1. CDR3 size: 13 residues. V lost 2 bases and J lost 5; bases outside the gene matches: 2. Looked up from germline, CDR1 is WNHNN and CDR2 is SYGVQD (reference sequence). The CDR3, as DNA: TGCGCCAGCAGTGAGGAGGGGGCAACTGAAGCTTTCTTT. It is translated as CASSEEGATEAFF.

The chain links TRBV7-6 to TRBJ1-1; D unclear. Germline V CDR1 and CDR2: SGHVS, FNYEAQ. V was cut by 1 base and J by 1 base, with 7 bases left in between. The CDR3 spans 14 residues. CDR3 sequence (DNA): TGTGCCAGCAGCTTAGTCGACACGAACACTGAAGCTTTCTTT. It is translated as CASSLVDTNTEAFF. Variable domain in full (rest from reference TRBV7-6 and TRBJ1-1): GAGVSQSPRYKVTKRGQDVALRCDPISGHVSLYWYRQALGQGPEFLTYFNYEAQQDKSGLPNDRFSAERPEGSISTLTIQRTEQRDSAMYRCASSLVDTNTEAFFGQGTRLTVV.

The V gene is TRBV11-2, the J gene TRBJ2-7; D is possibly TRBD1 (6 bases). Deletions cut 1 base from V and 6 bases from J, with 7 bases between. This CDR3 spans 12 amino acids. Germline lookup yields CDR1 SGHAT and CDR2 FQNNGV. The CDR3 spells CASSLVGAEQYF. CDR3 nucleotide sequence: TGTGCCAGCAGCTTAGTGGGGGCCGAGCAGTACTTC. The full variable domain, with the rest looked up from reference TRBV11-2 and TRBJ2-7, is EAGVAQSPRYKIIEKRQSVAFWCNPISGHATLYWYQQILGQGPKLLIQFQNNGVVDDSQLPKDRFSAERLKGVDSTLKIQPAKLEDSAVYLCASSLVGAEQYFGPGTRLTVT.

J is TRBJ2-6 and V is TRBV27; TRBD1 might be the D (6 bases). The V end was cut by 10 bases, the J end by 0 bases, with 16 bases between. Germline V gives CDR1 MNHEY, CDR2 SMNVEV (reference sequence). The CDR3 runs to 16 residues. The CDR3 is CAIAKTGTSGANVLTF. The CDR3 DNA reads TGTGCCATCGCAAAAACAGGGACCTCTGGGGCCAACGTCCTGACTTTC.

This clone appeared a few times. This chain links TRBV2 with TRBJ2-7, with 13 bases fitting TRBD2. J was trimmed by 2 bases and V by 5 bases; bases with no gene match: 3. CDR1 SNHLY and CDR2 FYNNEI come from the germline V gene. The CDR3 runs 15 residues. Written as DNA, the CDR3 is TGTGCCAGCAGTACCGGGACTAGCGGGACCTACGAGCAGTACTTC. Translated, it gives CASSTGTSGTYEQYF. Full variable domain (remainder filled in from reference TRBV2 and TRBJ2-7): EPEVTQTPSHQVTQMGQEVILRCVPISNHLYFYWYRQILGQKVEFLVSFYNNEISEKSEIFDDQFSVERPDGSNFTLKIRSTKLEDSAMYFCASSTGTSGTYEQYFGPGTRLTVT.

The chain recombines TRBV29-1 with TRBJ2-5; 8 positions match TRBD1. Germline CDR1 reads SQVTM; CDR2 reads ANQGSEA. This CDR3 is built from 16 residues. The J segment lost 2 bases and the V segment lost 3 bases, leaving 11 bases of the junction unmatched. The CDR3 sequence is CSVEKATGENQETQYF. The CDR3 nucleotides read TGCAGCGTTGAGAAGGCGACAGGGGAAAATCAAGAGACCCAGTACTTC.

The chain combines TRBV6-5 with TRBJ2-2; D is ambiguous. CDR3 length: 13 residues. V lost 5 bases and J lost 3, with 7 bases in between. CDR1 is MNHEY and CDR2 is SVGAGI in the germline V gene. CDR3 protein: CASSAYYTGELFF. CDR3 bases: TGTGCCAGCAGTGCATACTACACCGGGGAGCTGTTTTTT.

The chain uses TRBV9 and TRBJ1-4; possible D gene TRBD1, 5 bases. CDR3 length: 15 residues. Germline CDR1 and CDR2: SGDLS and YYNGEE. Trimming took off 2 bases at V and 8 bases at J, with 16 bases between the two ends. The CDR3: CASSVQGSQREKLFF. The CDR3 coding sequence is TGTGCCAGCAGCGTTCAGGGATCCCAGAGGGAAAAACTGTTTTTT. Combining the CDR3 with reference TRBV9 and TRBJ1-4 gives the whole variable domain DSGVTQTPKHLITATGQRVTLRCSPRSGDLSVYWYQQSLDQGLQFLIQYYNGEERAKGNILERFSAQQFPDLHSELNLSSLELGDSALYFCASSVQGSQREKLFFGSGTQLSVL.

The genes are TRBV11-3 and TRBJ2-1, with 8 bases that match TRBD1. CDR1 is SGHNT and CDR2 is YENEEA in the germline V gene. CDR3 length equals 14 residues. V was clipped by 5 bases and J by 6 bases; unmatched bases: 6. CDR3 loop: CASSTTGQGNEQFF. The CDR3 bases are TGTGCCAGCAGCACGACAGGACAGGGCAATGAGCAGTTCTTC.

This clone was counted only a few times. DNA for the CDR3: TGTGCCATCAGTGAGTCAGGGGCCGTTGACGCTTTCTTT. This codes for CAISESGAVDAFF. The chain couples TRBV10-3 to TRBJ1-1; maybe TRBD1 (5 bases). Trimming left V 0 bases short and J 11 bases short, with 13 bases between. The germline CDR1 and CDR2 sequences are ENHRY and SYGVKD. The CDR3 sequence is 13 residues long.

The DNA for the CDR3 is TGCGCCAGCAGCTTGCCGGGGACAACCTACGAGCAGTACTTC. As protein: CASSLPGTTYEQYF. This rearrangement joins TRBV5-1 to TRBJ2-7; D is possibly TRBD1 (6 bases). The CDR3 contains 14 residues. Germline assignment: CDR1 SGHRS and CDR2 YFSETQ. Trimming took 1 base from V and 2 from J, leaving 10 bases between them.

V is TRBV27 and J is TRBJ1-1; D unresolved. CDR1 is MNHEY, CDR2 SMNVEV, per germline (reference sequence). V gave up 5 bases and J gave up 0 bases, with 7 bases separating them. There are 13 residues in the CDR3. The CDR3: CASSPTLNTEAFF. As DNA, the CDR3 is TGTGCCAGCAGTCCCACTTTGAACACTGAAGCTTTCTTT.